Presented here are 29 T cell receptor beta chains from one specimen sequenced in a study of OX40 agonist ivuxolimab in advanced cancers. Measured with immunoSEQ multiplex PCR; TCRdb has only the in-frame clones, and not every one. The data contain 50,000 to 65,000 clones, roughly 89% of them singletons. The material was CD4+ or CD8+ T cells sorted from blood, obtained in a trial of the OX40 agonist ivuxolimab. These receptors were taken from an adult with an advanced solid tumor such as melanoma, head and neck, liver or kidney cancer.

The chain combines TRBV6-1 with TRBJ1-6; 7 bases map to TRBD1. CDR3 length: 15 residues. J lost 6 bases, V lost 6 bases, and 8 bases had no gene match. Per germline, CDR1 MNHNS and CDR2 SASEGT. Written as DNA, the CDR3 is TGTGCCAGCAGGGAAACAGGGGTGGTTAATTCACCCCTCCACTTT. Its protein is CASRETGVVNSPLHF.

The chain combines TRBV27 with TRBJ1-1, with D possibly being TRBD1 (5 bases). The length of the CDR3 is 15 residues. CDR1 and CDR2 (germline): MNHEY, SMNVEV (reference sequence). V lost 4 bases and J 5 bases, leaving 17 bases between the germline ends. The CDR3 DNA reads TGTGCCAGCAGTTCCAGATCCGGGGGTCTGACTGAAGCTTTCTTT. Encoded protein: CASSSRSGGLTEAFF.

The chain carries TRBV6-1 and TRBJ2-7, with 12 bases identical to TRBD2. CDR1 is MNHNS and CDR2 is SASEGT in the germline V gene. This CDR3 has 17 residues. Unmatched junction bases numbered 4, after V lost 1 base and J lost 0 bases. Here the CDR3 reads CASSEVLTSGSSYEQYF. CDR3 sequence (DNA): TGTGCCAGCAGTGAAGTACTGACTAGCGGGAGCTCCTACGAGCAGTACTTC.

The J gene is TRBJ2-4, the V gene TRBV7-9, with D uncertain. Trimming left V 4 bases short and J 5 bases short, with 18 bases between. CDR3 length: 16 amino acids. Germline values: CDR1 SEHNR, CDR2 FQNEAQ (reference sequence). CDR3 in amino acids: CASSSPQHDLENIQYF. CDR3 in DNA: TGTGCCAGCAGCTCCCCTCAACACGACTTAGAAAACATTCAGTACTTC.

J is TRBJ1-3 and V is TRBV4-2, with TRBD1 as a possible D gene (5 bases). The CDR3 runs to 15 residues. Germline assignment: CDR1 LGHNA and CDR2 YNFKEQ. Trimming took off 4 bases at V and 4 bases at J, with 14 bases between the two ends. Here the CDR3 reads CASSPPGGSGNTIYF. CDR3 nucleotide sequence: TGTGCCAGCAGCCCTCCCGGGGGTAGCGGAAACACCATATATTTT.

This clone was seen repeatedly, ten times or more. CDR3 sequence: CASTIGLGPYEQYF. As DNA, the CDR3 is TGTGCCAGTACCATAGGACTAGGCCCCTACGAGCAGTACTTC. The chain has TRBV19 and TRBJ2-7; 7 bases are shared with TRBD2. CDR3 length equals 14 residues. Trimming cost V 7 bases and J 2 bases; bases outside gene matches: 8. Germline CDR1 reads LNHDA; CDR2 reads SQIVND (reference sequence).

The chain recombines TRBV5-1 with TRBJ2-5; perhaps D is TRBD1 or TRBD2 (5 bases each). The CDR3 is 14 residues long. V was pared by 4 bases and J by 4 bases, with 14 bases between. Germline CDR1 reads SGHRS; CDR2 reads YFSETQ. The CDR3, as DNA: TGCGCCAGCAGCCTAACGGGACGCATAGAGACCCAGTACTTC. Amino acid sequence: CASSLTGRIETQYF. The entire variable domain, with the rest obtained from reference TRBV5-1 and TRBJ2-5, is as follows: KAGVTQTPRYLIKTRGQQVTLSCSPISGHRSVSWYQQTPGQGLQFLFEYFSETQRNKGNFPGRFSGRQFSNSRSEMNVSTLELGDSALYLCASSLTGRIETQYFGPGTRLLVL.

J is TRBJ2-1 and V is TRBV7-9; perhaps TRBD2 as D (6 bases). V was pared by 5 bases and J by 9 bases, with 20 bases between. In germline, CDR1 is SEHNR, CDR2 FQNEAQ (reference sequence). The CDR3 spans 15 residues. CDR3 bases: TGTGCCAGCAGCCCCCCGCGGGGAGGATGGACTGAGCAGTTCTTC. Translated, it gives CASSPPRGGWTEQFF. Full variable domain (rest looked up from reference TRBV7-9 and TRBJ2-1): DTGVSQNPRHKITKRGQNVTFRCDPISEHNRLYWYRQTLGQGPEFLTYFQNEAQLEKSRLLSDRFSAERPKGSFSTLEIQRTEQGDSAMYLCASSPPRGGWTEQFFGPGTRLTVL.

V gene TRBV27 combines with J gene TRBJ1-1; 8 bases map to TRBD1. V lost 4 bases to trimming and J lost 2 bases; unmatched junction nucleotides: 12. The germline CDR1 and CDR2 sequences are MNHEY and SMNVEV (reference sequence). This CDR3 contains 17 residues. For the CDR3, the DNA is TGTGCCAGCAGTTGGCATTCGCAGGGGGCTCCCAACACTGAAGCTTTCTTT. Translated: CASSWHSQGAPNTEAFF.

V gene TRBV19 combines with J gene TRBJ1-5; D perhaps matches TRBD1 (5 bases). Trimming pared 8 bases from V and 3 bases from J, leaving 11 bases between. The CDR3 extends over 13 amino acids. Per the germline V gene, CDR1 is LNHDA and CDR2 is SQIVND (reference sequence). CDR3 sequence: CASPPGANQPQHF. Here the CDR3 DNA reads TGTGCCAGTCCACCCGGGGCCAATCAGCCCCAGCATTTT.

This chain joins TRBV7-9 and TRBJ2-2, with 10 bases matching TRBD1. Germline V gene sequence: CDR1 SEHNR, CDR2 FQNEAQ (reference sequence). The J segment lost 7 bases and the V segment lost 5 bases, leaving 7 bases of the junction unmatched. The CDR3 totals 15 residues. As DNA, the CDR3 is TGTGCCAGCAGCCCCGACAGGGGGCTCGGCGGGGAGCTGTTTTTT. Encoded protein: CASSPDRGLGGELFF.

The V and J genes are TRBV5-4 and TRBJ2-7; the D is unclear. Germline lookup yields CDR1 SGHNT and CDR2 YYREEE (reference sequence). Trimming pared 3 bases from V and 6 bases from J, leaving 16 bases between. The CDR3 covers 14 residues. The CDR3 sequence is CASSWSAAAPEQYF. The CDR3 nucleotides are TGTGCCAGCAGCTGGTCGGCAGCCGCTCCCGAGCAGTACTTC.

The J gene is TRBJ2-7, the V gene TRBV30; 7 nucleotides align to TRBD1. V trimming: 1 base; J trimming: 5 bases; junction bases outside the gene matches: 5. The germline CDR1 and CDR2 sequences are GTSNPN and SVGIG (reference sequence). The CDR3 runs 13 residues. The CDR3 here is CAWSDRGPDEQYF. The CDR3 DNA reads as TGTGCCTGGAGTGATAGGGGGCCCGACGAGCAGTACTTC.

The rearrangement joins TRBV9 to TRBJ2-2, with a weak D call TRBD1 (6 bases). CDR3 length equals 17 residues. V dropped 0 bases and J dropped 1 base, with 13 bases sitting between them. Germline V gene lookup returns CDR1 SGDLS and CDR2 YYNGEE. The CDR3 DNA sequence: TGTGCCAGCAGCGTAGGCCTCCGGGACAAGAACACCGGGGAGCTGTTTTTT. This encodes CASSVGLRDKNTGELFF.

The rearrangement joins TRBV15 to TRBJ1-2; D call uncertain. Trimming cost V 1 base and J 6 bases, with 9 bases left between them. The CDR3 is 13 residues long. Per the germline V gene, CDR1 is LNHNV and CDR2 is YYDKDF (reference sequence). CDR3 DNA: TGTGCCACCAGCAGAGGGCATGAGAATGGCTACACCTTC. It yields the protein CATSRGHENGYTF.

The chain joins TRBV2 to TRBJ2-2; tentative D call: TRBD1 (6 bases). V shed 1 base and J shed 5 bases, with 11 bases lying between them. CDR3 length: 15 amino acids. CDR1 SNHLY and CDR2 FYNNEI come from the germline V gene. The CDR3 protein is CASSEGQGFTGELFF. CDR3 coding DNA: TGTGCCAGCAGTGAAGGGCAGGGGTTTACCGGGGAGCTGTTTTTT.

CDR3 bases: TGTGCCAGCAGCTCACCCCTAGCGGGGGGGATATACAATGAGCAGTTCTTC. Protein product: CASSSPLAGGIYNEQFF. This sequence joins TRBV7-9 and TRBJ2-1; 12 nucleotides line up with TRBD2. Germline-derived CDR1 and CDR2 are SEHNR and FQNEAQ (reference sequence). CDR3 length equals 17 residues. Germline trimming cut 4 bases from V and 4 bases from J; bases unmatched to any gene: 8.

This chain uses TRBV7-6 with TRBJ1-2, with a possible D match to TRBD1 (6 bases). Trimming pared 1 base from V and 7 bases from J, leaving 10 bases between. The CDR3 sequence is 13 residues long. Germline V gene lookup returns CDR1 SGHVS and CDR2 FNYEAQ. CDR3: CASSLDRVGGYTF. Written as DNA, the CDR3 is TGTGCCAGCAGCTTAGACAGGGTGGGTGGCTACACCTTC. Looking up the rest from reference TRBV7-6 and TRBJ1-2 gives the full variable domain: GAGVSQSPRYKVTKRGQDVALRCDPISGHVSLYWYRQALGQGPEFLTYFNYEAQQDKSGLPNDRFSAERPEGSISTLTIQRTEQRDSAMYRCASSLDRVGGYTFGSGTRLTVV.

The V gene is TRBV5-8, the J gene TRBJ1-1, with TRBD1 identical over 9 bases. The CDR3 extends over 17 amino acids. J was trimmed by 5 bases and V by 3 bases; bases with no gene match: 14. CDR1 is SGHTS and CDR2 is YDEGEE in the germline V gene. The CDR3 nucleotides read TGTGCCAGCAGCTCGACCCGGGACAGGGTTGTGGGGACTGAAGCTTTCTTT. Translation: CASSSTRDRVVGTEAFF.

V is TRBV10-1 and J is TRBJ2-7, with D unclear. Germline V gene data show CDR1 as WNHNN and CDR2 as SYGVQD (reference sequence). This CDR3 has 13 residues. V lost 3 bases to trimming and J lost 7 bases, with 13 bases between them. CDR3: CASSEWKIGEQYF. In nucleotides, the CDR3 is TGCGCCAGCAGTGAATGGAAAATAGGGGAGCAGTACTTC.

This clone ranks as medium-sized. V usage is TRBV29-1 and J usage is TRBJ1-1, with unresolved D. This CDR3 contains 11 residues. CDR1 is SQVTM, CDR2 ANQGSEA, per germline. V was pared by 3 bases and J by 11 bases, with 13 bases between. DNA for the CDR3: TGCAGCGTTGAGGTAATCGGTGAGGCTTTCTTT. Its protein is CSVEVIGEAFF.

The chain couples TRBV15 to TRBJ2-6; 9 bases fit TRBD1. V trimming: 3 bases; J trimming: 4 bases; junction bases outside the gene matches: 4. The germline gives CDR1 LNHNV, CDR2 YYDKDF (reference sequence). The length of the CDR3 is 16 residues. In nucleotides, the CDR3 is TGTGCCACCAGCAGGGACAGGGGTTCGGGGGCCAACGTCCTGACTTTC. Protein sequence: CATSRDRGSGANVLTF.

This sequence joins TRBV11-2 and TRBJ1-1; 8 bases line up with TRBD1. Looked up from germline, CDR1 is SGHAT and CDR2 is FQNNGV. The ends lost 4 bases at V and 0 bases at J; junction bases unmatched: 13. This CDR3 comprises 18 residues. CDR3 loop: CASSSQGAGVTMNTEAFF. CDR3 bases: TGTGCCAGCAGCTCCCAGGGGGCAGGGGTTACCATGAACACTGAAGCTTTCTTT.

The chain joins TRBV30 to TRBJ1-6, with a tentative D call TRBD1 (6 bases). The CDR3 length is 21 residues. Between the trimmed V and J ends, which lost 3 bases and 0 bases, there was a span of 27 bases. The V gene's germline CDR1 is GTSNPN and CDR2 SVGIG (reference sequence). The CDR3 sequence is CAWSGRPDDGGLSSYNSPLHF. The CDR3 coding sequence is TGTGCCTGGAGCGGTAGACCCGACGACGGGGGGCTTAGCTCCTATAATTCACCCCTCCACTTT. Full variable domain (outside the CDR3, taken from reference TRBV30 and TRBJ1-6): SQTIHQWPATLVQPVGSPLSLECTVEGTSNPNLYWYRQAAGRGLQLLFYSVGIGQISSEVPQNLSASRPQDRQFILSSKKLLLSDSGFYLCAWSGRPDDGGLSSYNSPLHFGNGTRLTVT.

This clone was observed a single time. The gene calls are TRBV5-1 and TRBJ2-3; 8 nucleotides align to TRBD1. Looked up from germline, CDR1 is SGHRS and CDR2 is YFSETQ. The CDR3 covers 15 residues. J was trimmed by 4 bases and V by 1 base; bases with no gene match: 5. The CDR3 protein is CASSLRGQVADTQYF. The CDR3 DNA reads TGCGCCAGCAGCTTGCGGGGACAGGTAGCAGATACGCAGTATTTT. The full variable domain, with the rest looked up from reference TRBV5-1 and TRBJ2-3, is KAGVTQTPRYLIKTRGQQVTLSCSPISGHRSVSWYQQTPGQGLQFLFEYFSETQRNKGNFPGRFSGRQFSNSRSEMNVSTLELGDSALYLCASSLRGQVADTQYFGPGTRLTVL.

V gene TRBV11-2 combines with J gene TRBJ2-2; either TRBD1 or TRBD2 may supply D (5 bases each). The length of the CDR3 is 13 residues. Trimming cost V 6 bases and J 5 bases, with 10 bases left between them. Germline V CDR1 and CDR2: SGHAT, FQNNGV. The CDR3 region is CASRGVGTGELFF. In DNA, the CDR3 is TGTGCCAGCAGGGGGGTCGGTACCGGGGAGCTGTTTTTT.

This sequence joins TRBV27 and TRBJ2-3; 8 bases are a match to TRBD2. CDR1 and CDR2 (germline): MNHEY, SMNVEV (reference sequence). V shed 10 bases and J 1 base; nucleotides not matched to a gene: 10. The CDR3 is 15 residues long. DNA for the CDR3: TGTGCCACCAGAGGGACGGGAGGGGGCACAGATACGCAGTATTTT. This encodes CATRGTGGGTDTQYF.

This clone was found once. This sequence joins TRBV27 and TRBJ2-1; 10 nucleotides agree with TRBD2. The CDR3 sequence is 14 residues long. Germline V gives CDR1 MNHEY, CDR2 SMNVEV (reference sequence). The ends lost 7 bases at V and 5 bases at J; junction bases unmatched: 5. The CDR3 is CASKASGRHNEQFF. CDR3 DNA sequence: TGTGCCAGCAAAGCTAGCGGGAGACACAATGAGCAGTTCTTC.

The V gene is TRBV4-1, the J gene TRBJ2-7; 11 nucleotides align to TRBD2. CDR3 length equals 17 residues. Germline-derived CDR1 and CDR2 are MGHRA and YSYEKL. With 1 base clipped from V and 0 bases from J, the junction kept 5 bases outside the gene matches. The CDR3 DNA is TGCGCCAGCAGCCAAGGCCTAGCGGGGGGCGTCTCCTACGAGCAGTACTTC. Its translation is CASSQGLAGGVSYEQYF.